Shown below are 18 T cell receptor beta chains from a single sample sequenced in a study of T-cell reconstitution after alpha-beta-depleted transplantation in children. Findings and caveats of the study: One year after transplant, T-cell counts and diversity came mostly from newly produced T cells.

Preparing the TCRbeta library involved the use of unique molecular identifiers. In TCRdb, the PCR reads were re-called with MiXCR into one record per CDR3 protein. The table shows about 300,000 distinct CDR3 sequences, with almost 8% occurring only once. No cognate antigen is known for these TCRs. The sample in question was peripheral blood, obtained 360 days after TCRalphabeta/CD19-depleted stem cell transplant. These receptors all come from a female patient aged 2-9 years who had a stem cell transplant for Fanconi anemia, so the T cells may come from the graft donor.

This rearrangement joins TRBV2 to TRBJ2-5; D uncertain. Germline values: CDR1 SNHLY, CDR2 FYNNEI. This CDR3 region has 13 residues. V lost 7 bases, J lost 4 bases, and 13 bases lay in between. CDR3 sequence (DNA): TGTGCCAGCAAAACCGGGCCCTCAGAGACCCAGTACTTC. Its protein product is CASKTGPSETQYF.

The table lists this clonotype with many counts. In DNA, the CDR3 is TGTGCCAGCAGTGTAGCAGGGAACTCTAACTATGGCTACACCTTC. It yields the protein CASSVAGNSNYGYTF. The chain couples TRBV28 to TRBJ1-2; possibly TRBD1 for D (5 bases). V was clipped by 5 bases and J by 0 bases, with 13 bases between them. Per the germline V gene, CDR1 is MDHEN and CDR2 is SYDVKM. This CDR3 is 15 amino acids long.

This clonotype was picked up many times. The chain recombines TRBV20-1 with TRBJ2-1; 7 nucleotides match TRBD2. J was trimmed by 3 bases and V by 5 bases; bases with no gene match: 7. Per germline, CDR1 DFQATT and CDR2 SNEGSKA (reference sequence). The length of the CDR3 is 14 residues. CDR3 residues: CSAPGGTYYNEQFF. Written as DNA, the CDR3 is TGCAGTGCTCCCGGGGGGACTTACTACAATGAGCAGTTCTTC.

This clonotype was counted many times. The V and J genes are TRBV11-3 and TRBJ2-1, with no clear D. The CDR3 runs to 19 residues. V was shortened by 1 base and J by 2 bases, with 21 bases between the two germline ends. Germline V gene lookup returns CDR1 SGHNT and CDR2 YENEEA. CDR3 amino acids: CASSLVLQLDLSTYNEQFF. In nucleotides, the CDR3 is TGTGCCAGCAGCTTAGTTCTTCAGCTAGACCTATCGACCTACAATGAGCAGTTCTTC.

The table lists this clonotype with a few counts. This chain joins TRBV15 and TRBJ2-5, with 10 bases that match TRBD1. The CDR3 totals 18 residues. The J segment lost 5 bases and the V segment lost 1 base, leaving 13 bases of the junction unmatched. The germline gives CDR1 LNHNV, CDR2 YYDKDF (reference sequence). CDR3 residues: CATSRGKATGGVGETQYF. CDR3 nucleotides: TGTGCCACCAGCAGAGGGAAAGCGACAGGGGGCGTGGGGGAGACCCAGTACTTC.

This clonotype was recorded many times. The chain employs TRBV5-6 and TRBJ2-1, with 10 bases fitting TRBD2. The J segment lost 1 base and the V segment lost 4 bases, leaving 5 bases of the junction unmatched. The CDR3 runs to 16 residues. The V gene's germline CDR1 is SGHDT and CDR2 YYEEEE. The CDR3 DNA reads TGTGCCAGCAGCCGCGGGACTAGCGCTTCCTACAATGAGCAGTTCTTC. This codes for CASSRGTSASYNEQFF.

This clonotype occurred many times. The V call is TRBV20-1, the J call TRBJ2-5; a possible D gene is TRBD1 (5 bases). The CDR3 sequence is 16 residues long. The V end lost 4 bases, the J end lost 5 bases, and 23 bases lay between the germline ends. The germline V gene has CDR1 DFQATT and CDR2 SNEGSKA (reference sequence). This CDR3 reads CSANLLPLTARETQYF. CDR3 coding DNA: TGCAGTGCTAATCTTCTACCCCTGACAGCGAGGGAGACCCAGTACTTC.

This clonotype was observed a few times. The rearrangement uses TRBV5-1 and TRBJ2-1; 8 nucleotides align to TRBD2. This CDR3 region has 14 residues. Trimming cost V 2 bases and J 7 bases; bases outside gene matches: 5. Per the germline V gene, CDR1 is SGHRS and CDR2 is YFSETQ. The CDR3 is CASSFLAGENEQFF. The DNA of the CDR3 is TGCGCCAGCAGCTTCCTAGCGGGCGAGAATGAGCAGTTCTTC.

This clonotype was picked up many times. V is TRBV11-2 and J is TRBJ2-7; perhaps TRBD1 as D (6 bases). The CDR3 is 13 residues long. Germline CDR1 and CDR2: SGHAT and FQNNGV. The V and J ends lost 0 bases and 4 bases respectively, with 7 bases between them. The CDR3 sequence: CASSLDRGYEQYV. The DNA for the CDR3 is TGTGCCAGCAGCTTAGACAGGGGTTACGAGCAGTACGTC.

The chain has TRBV6-2 or TRBV6-3 and TRBJ2-3, with no clear D. With 0 bases removed from V and 3 bases from J, the gap between germline ends came to 7 bases. The CDR3 is 14 amino acids. Germline V gene lookup returns CDR1 MNHEY and CDR2 SVGEGT. CDR3 bases: TGTGCCAGCAGTTACTCGGGGTGGACAGATACGCAGTATTTT. Translation gives CASSYSGWTDTQYF.

V is TRBV7-2 and J is TRBJ2-1; 8 nucleotides agree with TRBD2. There are 15 residues in the CDR3. The V and J ends lost 3 bases and 1 base, in that order; junction bases with no gene match: 2. Germline loops: CDR1 SGHTA, CDR2 FQGNSA. CDR3 nucleotides: TGTGCCAGCAGCTTTTCTAGCGGGTCCTACAATGAGCAGTTCTTC. Amino acids: CASSFSSGSYNEQFF.

The chain links TRBV6-1 to TRBJ2-1; the match to TRBD1 covers 8 bases. The CDR3 has 13 residues. J gave up 2 bases and V 6 bases, and 0 bases lay outside the gene matches. Germline V gene lookup returns CDR1 MNHNS and CDR2 SASEGT. The CDR3 here is CASRTGAYNEQFF. The CDR3 region has the DNA TGTGCCAGCAGGACAGGGGCCTACAATGAGCAGTTCTTC.

This clonotype was picked up a small number of times. V gene TRBV5-4 combines with J gene TRBJ1-1; the D is unclear. CDR3 length: 15 residues. Germline V lookup: CDR1 SGHNT, CDR2 YYREEE (reference sequence). The ends were cut back, 4 bases at V and 3 bases at J, with 16 bases in the middle. The CDR3 nucleotides are TGTGCCAGCAGCGCTCCTGGGAGGGAGGACACTGAAGCTTTCTTT. This gives the protein CASSAPGREDTEAFF.

This clonotype was recorded at least ten times. The CDR3 region is CASSPGQVNTGELFF. DNA of the CDR3: TGCGCCAGCAGCCCCGGACAGGTGAACACCGGGGAGCTGTTTTTT. The chain carries TRBV4-3 and TRBJ2-2, with 7 bases aligning to TRBD1. Germline V gives CDR1 LGHNA, CDR2 YSLEER. Losses at the gene ends were 4 bases for V and 1 base for J; bases not matched to a gene: 3. The CDR3 totals 15 residues.

This clonotype has ten or more counts. This chain joins TRBV4-3 and TRBJ2-1; TRBD1 matches 7 bases. The ends lost 0 bases at V and 3 bases at J; junction bases unmatched: 8. Germline V lookup: CDR1 LGHNA, CDR2 YSLEER. The CDR3 length is 17 residues. CDR3 DNA sequence: TGCGCCAGCAGCCAAGATGTCCCGACAGGGATCTACAATGAGCAGTTCTTC. Protein: CASSQDVPTGIYNEQFF.

This clonotype was picked up many times. The chain has TRBV21-1 and TRBJ1-6. TRBV21-1 is noted as a pseudogene. The length of the CDR3 is 14 residues. Written as DNA, the CDR3 is TGTGCCAGCAGCAAAGGCTACGATACTTCACCCCTCCACTTT. Its protein is CASSKGYDTSPLHF.

This clonotype was seen at least ten times. This chain links TRBV2 with TRBJ2-1, with D perhaps being TRBD1 or TRBD2 (5 bases each). Germline-derived CDR1 and CDR2 are SNHLY and FYNNEI. V lost 4 bases and J 8 bases, leaving 15 bases between the germline ends. CDR3 size: 14 residues. CDR3 sequence reads: CASSGEQRGDEQFF. The CDR3 nucleotides are TGTGCCAGCAGTGGAGAACAGAGAGGGGATGAGCAGTTCTTC.

This clonotype was recorded at least ten times. The chain has TRBV27 and TRBJ2-7; weak D call: TRBD2 (5 bases). CDR1 MNHEY and CDR2 SMNVEV come from the germline V gene (reference sequence). The CDR3 contains 14 residues. The V end lost 3 bases, the J end lost 2 bases, and 11 bases lay between the germline ends. CDR3 in DNA: TGTGCCAGCAGTTTTAACGGGAATCCCTACGAGCAGTACTTC. It codes for CASSFNGNPYEQYF.